These 18 T cell receptor beta chains were sequenced from one sample in a study of regulatory T cells in long-lasting Graves disease. Time point: persistent/refractory GD, antithyroid drugs over 5 years with positive TRAb. TCR sequences were obtained from RNA taken from PBMCs. With iRepertoire HTBI primers and Arm-PCR of CDR3 regions, TCR beta libraries were built. In TCRdb, the multiplex PCR reads were re-called with MiXCR into one record per CDR3 protein. Among approximately 470,000 distinct CDR3 sequences, roughly 20% were seen once, and the ten largest hold 6.5% to 8%. Sequencing was performed on peripheral blood mononuclear cells (PBMCs), taken when the disease was refractory, from a patient treated with antithyroid drugs. These receptors originate from a female donor with Graves disease.

This clonotype was recorded many times. This rearrangement joins TRBV5-1 to TRBJ1-2; tentatively, D is TRBD1 (5 bases). Trimming stripped 0 bases from V and 4 bases from J, with 7 bases between. The CDR3 length is 13 residues. Germline V gene lookup returns CDR1 SGHRS and CDR2 YFSETQ. CDR3 sequence (DNA): TGCGCCAGCAGCTTGGGGACAAGCTATGGCTACACCTTC. Protein product: CASSLGTSYGYTF.

This clonotype was recorded a few times. V is TRBV7-2 and J is TRBJ2-1, with D possibly TRBD1 on 6 matching bases. Trimming stripped 5 bases from V and 9 bases from J, with 20 bases between. This CDR3 comprises 15 residues. Germline lookup yields CDR1 SGHTA and CDR2 FQGNSA. In DNA form, the CDR3 reads TGTGCCAGCAGCCGAAACAGGGTTCGGGGCCTTGAGCAGTTCTTC. It codes for CASSRNRVRGLEQFF. The full variable domain, its missing parts supplied by reference TRBV7-2 and TRBJ2-1, is GAGVSQSPSNKVTEKGKDVELRCDPISGHTALYWYRQSLGQGLEFLIYFQGNSAPDKSGLPSDRFSAERTGGSVSTLTIQRTQQEDSAVYLCASSRNRVRGLEQFFGPGTRLTVL.

In its sample, this clonotype was seen a few times. Sequence at one end of the junction differs from germline and may be a read error. The chain uses TRBV11-2 and TRBJ2-1; D is uncertain. Germline CDR1 is SGHAT and CDR2 is FQNNGV. This CDR3 has 15 amino acids. CDR3 in DNA: TGTGCCAGCAGCTTAGCCCTAAGCTCCTACAATGAGCAGCTCTTC. Protein product: CASSLALSSYNEQLF. Filled out from reference TRBV11-2 and TRBJ2-1, the complete variable domain reads EAGVAQSPRYKIIEKRQSVAFWCNPISGHATLYWYQQILGQGPKLLIQFQNNGVVDDSQLPKDRFSAERLKGVDSTLKIQPAKLEDSAVYLCASSLALSSYNEQLFGPGTRLTVL.

This rearrangement joins TRBV11-2 to TRBJ1-6, with a possible D match to TRBD1 (5 bases). CDR3 length equals 16 residues. Deletions cut 4 bases from V and 8 bases from J, with 18 bases between. The V gene's germline CDR1 is SGHAT and CDR2 FQNNGV. The CDR3 DNA is TGTGCCAGCAGCTCCTTCTGGCAGGGTGGAGATTCACCCCTCCACTTT. Encoded protein: CASSSFWQGGDSPLHF.

About this clonotype itself: A clone one base away is much larger, so this may be a read error. The chain carries TRBV28 and TRBJ2-7, with D possibly matching TRBD2 (5 bases). V was clipped by 4 bases and J by 2 bases, with 12 bases between them. Looked up from germline, CDR1 is MDHEN and CDR2 is SYDVKM. CDR3 length equals 14 residues. The CDR3 nucleotides are TGTGCCAGCAGTTCGCCGGACGGGACCTACGAGCAGTACTTC. Translation gives CASSSPDGTYEQYF.

This clonotype was counted at least ten times. The chain links TRBV6-1 to TRBJ2-7; no definite D call. The CDR3 consists of 15 residues. Trimming left V 4 bases short and J 3 bases short, with 16 bases between. Germline CDR1 and CDR2: MNHNS and SASEGT. The CDR3 DNA reads TGTGCCAGCAGTGGACGTGAAGGTGGAAACTACGAGCAGTACTTC. Its translation: CASSGREGGNYEQYF.

This clonotype has ten or more counts. Written as DNA, the CDR3 is TGTGCCAGCAGGCGGGGGGCGTATACTGAAGCTTTCTTT. The encoded protein is CASRRGAYTEAFF. The chain is built from TRBV6-1 and TRBJ1-1; D is perhaps TRBD1 (6 bases). The germline CDR1 and CDR2 sequences are MNHNS and SASEGT. The CDR3 runs to 13 residues. With 6 bases removed from V and 5 bases from J, the gap between germline ends came to 13 bases.

V usage is TRBV7-8 and J usage is TRBJ2-7; D is uncertain. V gave up 4 bases and J gave up 0 bases, with 13 bases separating them. CDR1 SGHVS and CDR2 FQNEAQ come from the germline V gene. The CDR3 is 15 residues long. The CDR3 nucleotides read TGTGCCAGCAGCTCTAGTTATAACCTCTCCTACGAGCAGTACTTC. This sequence encodes CASSSSYNLSYEQYF.

This clonotype was observed a handful of times. The V call is TRBV9, the J call TRBJ2-4, with unresolved D. Germline V gives CDR1 SGDLS, CDR2 YYNGEE. The ends were cut back, 4 bases at V and 2 bases at J, with 19 bases in the middle. There are 17 residues in the CDR3. The CDR3 DNA reads as TGTGCCAGCAGCCCCGATACTACCGCCGTTCCCAAAAACATTCAGTACTTC. Its translation is CASSPDTTAVPKNIQYF. Together with reference TRBV9 and TRBJ2-4, the CDR3 gives the full variable domain: DSGVTQTPKHLITATGQRVTLRCSPRSGDLSVYWYQQSLDQGLQFLIQYYNGEERAKGNILERFSAQQFPDLHSELNLSSLELGDSALYFCASSPDTTAVPKNIQYFGAGTRLSVL.

This clonotype was observed many times. The V gene is TRBV28, the J gene TRBJ1-2, with D hard to call. Looked up from germline, CDR1 is MDHEN and CDR2 is SYDVKM. The CDR3 length is 14 residues. The V end lost 4 bases, the J end lost 0 bases, and 9 bases lay between the germline ends. The CDR3 DNA reads as TGTGCCAGCAGTTCTCAGGAGACTAACTATGGCTACACCTTC. Protein product: CASSSQETNYGYTF.

This clonotype has more than one count but fewer than ten. This sequence joins TRBV6-1 and TRBJ1-5; a weak D match, TRBD1 (6 bases). CDR1 and CDR2 (germline): MNHNS, SASEGT. The CDR3 spans 15 residues. V gave up 5 bases and J gave up 0 bases, with 11 bases separating them. This chain's CDR3 is CASSINRDSNQPQHF. As DNA, the CDR3 is TGTGCCAGCAGTATAAACAGGGATAGCAATCAGCCCCAGCATTTT.

In the case of this clonotype: This sequence may be a read error, since a much larger clone differs from it by one base. V is TRBV3-1 and J is TRBJ1-1; unclear D gene. V shed 0 bases and J shed 8 bases, with 10 bases lying between them. The CDR3 loop spans 13 amino acids. Germline V gives CDR1 LGHDT, CDR2 YNNKEL (reference sequence). The CDR3 reads CASSQDRTAEAFF. The CDR3 coding sequence is TGTGCCAGCAGCCAAGATCGAACGGCAGAAGCTTTCTTT.

In its sample, this clonotype was seen many times. The V call is TRBV19, the J call TRBJ1-2; D call uncertain. Trimming removed 3 bases from V and 4 bases from J, with 18 bases in between. Germline lookup yields CDR1 LNHDA and CDR2 SQIVND (reference sequence). The CDR3 loop spans 16 amino acids. The CDR3 DNA follows: TGTGCCAGTAGTATTCACCAGACTCCACCGACCTATGGCTACACCTTC. This sequence encodes CASSIHQTPPTYGYTF.

This clonotype was seen more than once but under ten times. The J gene is TRBJ2-7, the V gene TRBV29-1; D call uncertain. Trimming removed 0 bases from V and 3 bases from J, with 12 bases in between. CDR1 and CDR2 (germline): SQVTM, ANQGSEA. The CDR3 loop spans 14 amino acids. CDR3 region: CSVEDPGAGYEQYF. CDR3 sequence (DNA): TGCAGCGTTGAAGATCCTGGAGCTGGCTACGAGCAGTACTTC.

This clonotype was recorded a few times. This could be a read error, since a much larger clone is one nucleotide away. The V and J genes are TRBV2 and TRBJ1-6, with unresolved D. The CDR3 totals 13 residues. V dropped 7 bases and J dropped 5 bases, with 9 bases sitting between them. Per the germline V gene, CDR1 is SNHLY and CDR2 is FYNNEI. CDR3 in DNA: TGTGCCAGCATTGGTGCCCATAATTCACCCCTCCACTTT. This sequence encodes CASIGAHNSPLHF.

This chain uses TRBV12-3 or TRBV12-4 with TRBJ1-5, with TRBD1 matching 9 bases. With V trimmed by 2 bases and J by 6 bases, 5 bases remained unmatched. This CDR3 spans 15 amino acids. The CDR3 nucleotides read TGTGCCAGCAGTTTAAACACAGGGGGCCGTCAGCCCCAGCATTTT. Residues: CASSLNTGGRQPQHF.

This clonotype was recorded at least ten times. V is TRBV29-1 and J is TRBJ1-2; 7 bases are a match to TRBD1. The CDR3 contains 14 residues. V dropped 4 bases and J dropped 6; count of bases not matched to a gene: 11. Per the germline V gene, CDR1 is SQVTM and CDR2 is ANQGSEA. The CDR3 reads CSVVSRRGPHGYTF. In nucleotides, the CDR3 is TGCAGCGTTGTATCGAGAAGGGGGCCTCATGGCTACACCTTC.

The chain carries TRBV7-9 and TRBJ2-7, with a tentative D call TRBD2 (5 bases). This CDR3 is built from 15 residues. CDR1 is SEHNR, CDR2 FQNEAQ, per germline (reference sequence). The V gene lost 5 bases and the J gene lost 0 bases, with 14 bases spanning the gap. CDR3 protein: CASSPAARSSYEQYF. In nucleotides, the CDR3 is TGTGCCAGCAGCCCAGCGGCCCGAAGCTCCTACGAGCAGTACTTC. Full variable domain (outside the CDR3, taken from reference TRBV7-9 and TRBJ2-7): DTGVSQNPRHKITKRGQNVTFRCDPISEHNRLYWYRQTLGQGPEFLTYFQNEAQLEKSRLLSDRFSAERPKGSFSTLEIQRTEQGDSAMYLCASSPAARSSYEQYFGPGTRLTVT.